This T cell receptor (beta chain) was observed in a study of blood T cell repertoires in COVID-19. On the study more broadly: Sites across the United States, Italy and Spain contributed samples from acute and convalescent COVID-19. PBMCs, B-cell-depleted T cells, or T cells provided the cDNA or gDNA that made up the material.

As processed by the authors: Reference gene primers were amplified, and this amplification served to estimate nucleated cell counts. TCRdb's table, derived via immunoSEQ multiplex PCR, lists solely in-frame clones and lacks some. The DNA was the basis for D and trimming; V, J and clone size are from that table. The sample carries 180,000 or so clones, 70% to 90% recorded once. Trimming cost V 5 bases and J 1 base, with 11 bases left between them. The CDR3 extends over 15 amino acids. Germline V gene lookup returns CDR1 LGHDT and CDR2 YNNKEL (reference sequence). The chain couples TRBV3-1 (or the pseudogene TRBV3-2) to TRBJ2-2; a possible D gene is TRBD2 (5 bases). This receptor was obtained from a man in his fifties or sixties with acute or convalescent COVID-19. The sequenced sample consisted of peripheral blood. CDR3 nucleotide sequence: TGTGCCAGCAGCAGAGGGCACCTGAACACCGGGGAGCTGTTTTTT. Its protein is CASSRGHLNTGELFF.